Listed below are T cell receptor beta chains from one sample, sequenced in a study of shared clonotypes between healthy human individuals. Here immunoSEQ multiplex PCR was the method, and the copy in TCRdb shows in-frame clones only, minus some. In the table there are around 700,000 clones, about three quarters of which are singletons. The sequencing sample was made of memory CD4+ T cells sorted from blood. The source is a woman younger than 45 in good health. Each CDR3 is given with its conserved first and last residue. The D gene is left open where the match is weak. For some rows the clone size is stated as once, few or many, or as a class when expanded; others skip it.

TRBV6-1	many	TRBD1	TRBJ2-7	CASVPDRGYEQYF	TGTGCCAGTGTCCCGGACAGGGGCTACGAGCAGTACTTC
TRBV27	.	TRBD1	TRBJ2-3	CASSHRGTDTQYF	TGTGCCAGCAGCCACAGGGGGACAGATACGCAGTATTTT
TRBV9	few	.	TRBJ2-1	CASSLGTSDYNEQFF	TGTGCCAGCAGCCTCGGGACATCCGACTACAATGAGCAGTTCTTC
TRBV4-1	.	.	TRBJ2-1	CASSQGEYSYNEQFF	TGCGCCAGCAGCCAAGGGGAGTACTCCTACAATGAGCAGTTCTTC
TRBV29-1	.	.	TRBJ1-1	CSVARQNTEAFF	TGCAGCGTTGCTCGACAGAACACTGAAGCTTTCTTT
TRBV5-1	.	.	TRBJ1-2	CASSLSLQGRDYGYTF	TGCGCCAGCAGCTTGAGTTTACAGGGTAGGGACTATGGCTACACCTTC
TRBV2	few	.	TRBJ1-1	CASSEGGTNTEAFF	TGTGCCAGCAGTGAAGGAGGGACGAACACTGAAGCTTTCTTT
TRBV5-1	few	.	TRBJ2-2	CASSFTGEGTGELFF	TGCGCCAGCAGCTTCACTGGCGAGGGCACCGGGGAGCTGTTTTTT
TRBV30	.	.	TRBJ2-3	CAWTSGRTDTQYF	TGTGCCTGGACCAGCGGACGCACAGATACGCAGTATTTT
TRBV5-4	many	.	TRBJ2-5	CASSWGQETQYF	TGTGCCAGCAGCTGGGGGCAAGAGACCCAGTACTTC
TRBV14	few	TRBD1	TRBJ1-4	CASSPGTGHEKLFF	TGTGCCAGCAGCCCCGGGACAGGTCATGAAAAACTGTTTTTT
TRBV5-6	.	TRBD1	TRBJ2-3	CASSTATRGLGTDTQYF	TGTGCCAGCAGCACAGCAACAAGGGGGCTCGGGACAGATACGCAGTATTTT
TRBV4-2	.	.	TRBJ2-2	CASSQGLWDFSTNTGELFF	TGTGCCAGCAGCCAAGGGCTTTGGGACTTCAGTACGAACACCGGGGAGCTGTTTTTT
TRBV18	.	.	TRBJ2-7	CASSPRHEQYF	TGTGCCAGCTCACCCAGACATGAGCAGTACTTC
TRBV11-3	.	TRBD2	TRBJ2-3	CASGSGNTDTQYF	TGTGCCAGCGGTAGCGGGAACACAGATACGCAGTATTTT
TRBV5-8	few	.	TRBJ2-1	CASSLLPQSSYNEQFF	TGTGCCAGCAGCTTGCTCCCTCAAAGCTCCTACAATGAGCAGTTCTTC
TRBV29-1	.	TRBD1	TRBJ2-7	CSVGAGTGGDEQYF	TGCAGCGTCGGTGCCGGGACAGGGGGCGACGAGCAGTACTTC
TRBV18	.	TRBD1	TRBJ2-1	CASSPMGQGSNNEQFF	TGTGCCAGCTCACCAATGGGACAGGGTTCCAACAATGAGCAGTTCTTC
TRBV4-1	few	.	TRBJ1-4	CASSQVGQFNEKLFF	TGCGCCAGCAGCCAAGTAGGGCAGTTTAATGAAAAACTGTTTTTT
TRBV4-1	many	.	TRBJ1-3	CASSQGHSGNTIYF	TGCGCCAGCAGCCAAGGACATTCTGGAAACACCATATATTTT
TRBV7-9	few	TRBD1	TRBJ1-1	CASSLTGASTEAFF	TGTGCCAGCAGCCTGACAGGGGCGAGCACTGAAGCTTTCTTT
TRBV5-1	.	.	TRBJ2-2	CASSLAAAANTGELFF	TGCGCCAGCAGCTTGGCCGCGGCAGCGAACACCGGGGAGCTGTTTTTT